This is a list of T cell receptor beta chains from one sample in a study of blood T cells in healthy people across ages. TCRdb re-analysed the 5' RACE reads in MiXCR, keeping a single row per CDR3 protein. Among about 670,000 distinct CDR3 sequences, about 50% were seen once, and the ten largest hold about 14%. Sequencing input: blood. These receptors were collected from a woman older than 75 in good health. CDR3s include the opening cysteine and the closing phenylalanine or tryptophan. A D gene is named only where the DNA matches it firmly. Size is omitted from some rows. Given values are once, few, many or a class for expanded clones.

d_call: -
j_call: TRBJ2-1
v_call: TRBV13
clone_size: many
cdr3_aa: CASSFFSYNEQFF
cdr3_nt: TGTGCCAGCAGCTTTTTCTCCTACAATGAGCAGTTCTTC

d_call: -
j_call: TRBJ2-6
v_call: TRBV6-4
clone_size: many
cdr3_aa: CASSASSGANVLTF
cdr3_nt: TGTGCCAGCAGTGCCAGCTCTGGGGCCAACGTCCTGACTTTC

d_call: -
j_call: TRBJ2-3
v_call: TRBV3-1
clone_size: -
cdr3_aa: CASRPQGANTDTQYF
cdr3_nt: TGTGCCAGCAGACCCCAGGGCGCGAACACAGATACGCAGTATTTT

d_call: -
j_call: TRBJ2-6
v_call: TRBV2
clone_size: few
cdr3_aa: CASSGDQSSGANVLTF
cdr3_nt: TGTGCCAGCAGCGGGGACCAATCCTCTGGGGCCAACGTCCTGACTTTC

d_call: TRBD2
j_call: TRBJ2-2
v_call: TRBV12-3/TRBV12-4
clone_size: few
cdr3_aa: CASTRERAGGGELFF
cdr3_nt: TGTGCCAGCACCCGGGAAAGAGCGGGAGGCGGGGAGCTGTTTTTT

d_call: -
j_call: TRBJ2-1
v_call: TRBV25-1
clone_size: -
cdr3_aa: CASSAANEQFF
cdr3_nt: TGTGCCAGCAGTGCCGCCAATGAGCAGTTCTTC

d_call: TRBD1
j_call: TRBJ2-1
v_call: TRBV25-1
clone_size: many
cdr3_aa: CASRGQGNNEQFF
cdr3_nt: TGTGCCAGCCGGGGACAGGGAAACAATGAGCAGTTCTTC

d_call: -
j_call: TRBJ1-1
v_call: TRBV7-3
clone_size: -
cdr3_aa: CASSKQGETTEAFF
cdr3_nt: TGTGCCAGCAGCAAACAGGGAGAGACCACTGAAGCTTTCTTT

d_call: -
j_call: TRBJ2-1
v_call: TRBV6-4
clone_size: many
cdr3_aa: CASSDGPTNEQFF
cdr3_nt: TGTGCCAGCAGTGACGGTCCAACCAATGAGCAGTTCTTC

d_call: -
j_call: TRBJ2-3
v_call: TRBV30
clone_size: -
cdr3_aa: CAWSSGVVDTQYF
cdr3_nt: TGTGCCTGGAGTTCGGGAGTGGTAGATACGCAGTATTTT

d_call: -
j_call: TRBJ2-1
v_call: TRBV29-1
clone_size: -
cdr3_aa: CSATKRGLRITNNEQFF
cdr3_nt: TGCAGCGCCACGAAACGGGGTCTAAGGATCACAAACAATGAGCAGTTCTTC

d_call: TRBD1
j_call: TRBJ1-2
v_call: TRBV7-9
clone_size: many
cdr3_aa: CASSPPGTASYGYTF
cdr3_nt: TGTGCCAGCAGCCCTCCCGGGACAGCCTCCTATGGCTACACCTTC

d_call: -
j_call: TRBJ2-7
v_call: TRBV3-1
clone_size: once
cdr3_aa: CASSHSSLPEQYF
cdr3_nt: TGTGCCAGCAGCCATTCCTCCCTTCCGGAGCAGTACTTC

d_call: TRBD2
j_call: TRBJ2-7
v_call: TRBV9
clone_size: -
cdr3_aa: CASSVGAGFSREQYF
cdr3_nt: TGTGCCAGCAGCGTAGGAGCGGGATTTTCGAGGGAGCAGTACTTC

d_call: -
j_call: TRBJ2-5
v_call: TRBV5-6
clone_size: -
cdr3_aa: CASSNRAAQETQYF
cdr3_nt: TGTGCCAGCAGCAACAGGGCCGCTCAAGAGACCCAGTACTTC

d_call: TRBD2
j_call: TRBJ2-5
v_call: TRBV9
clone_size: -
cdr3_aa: CASSVVGLAGDEQYF
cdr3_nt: TGTGCCAGCAGCGTAGTCGGACTAGCGGGAGATGAGCAGTACTTC

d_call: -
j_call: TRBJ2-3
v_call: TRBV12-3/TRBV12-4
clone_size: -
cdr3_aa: CASSLDQTSTQYF
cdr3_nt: TGTGCCAGCAGCTTAGACCAGACCTCTACGCAGTATTTT

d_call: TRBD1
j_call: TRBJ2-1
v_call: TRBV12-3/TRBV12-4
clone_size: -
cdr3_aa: CASSSTNRGDNEQFF
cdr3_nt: TGTGCCAGCAGTTCCACAAACAGGGGAGACAATGAGCAGTTCTTC

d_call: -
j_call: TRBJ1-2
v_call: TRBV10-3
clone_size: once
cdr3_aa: CAISEGVAYGYTF
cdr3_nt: TGTGCCATCAGTGAAGGGGTTGCCTATGGCTACACCTTC

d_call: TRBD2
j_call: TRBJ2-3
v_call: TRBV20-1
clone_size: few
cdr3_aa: CSALGLPTADTQYF
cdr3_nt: TGCAGTGCGTTGGGACTACCTACGGCAGATACGCAGTATTTT

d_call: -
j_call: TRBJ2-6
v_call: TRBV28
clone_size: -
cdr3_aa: CAHGGALLSSGANVLTF
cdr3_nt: TGTGCCCATGGCGGGGCATTGCTTAGCTCTGGGGCCAACGTCCTGACTTTC

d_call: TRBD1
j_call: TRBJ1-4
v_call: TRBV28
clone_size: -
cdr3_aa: CASSSGTEGEKLFF
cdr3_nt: TGTGCCAGCAGTTCCGGGACAGAGGGGGAAAAACTGTTTTTT

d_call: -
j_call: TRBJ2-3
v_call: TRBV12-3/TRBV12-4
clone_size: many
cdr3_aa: CASSLAATSGISTDTQYF
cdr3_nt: TGTGCCAGCAGTTTAGCGGCAACGAGCGGTATTAGCACAGATACGCAGTATTTT

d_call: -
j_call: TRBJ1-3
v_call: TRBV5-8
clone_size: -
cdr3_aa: CASSFDRPGNTIYF
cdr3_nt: TGTGCCAGCAGCTTCGACAGGCCCGGAAACACCATATATTTT

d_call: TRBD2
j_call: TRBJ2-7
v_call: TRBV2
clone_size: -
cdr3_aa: CTSTATSGVSEQYF
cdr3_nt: TGTACCAGCACGGCCACTAGCGGGGTATCCGAGCAGTACTTC

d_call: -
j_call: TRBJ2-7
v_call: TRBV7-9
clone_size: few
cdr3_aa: CASSLTETLSSYNEQYF
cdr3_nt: TGTGCCAGCAGCCTTACTGAGACGCTTAGCTCCTACAATGAGCAGTACTTC

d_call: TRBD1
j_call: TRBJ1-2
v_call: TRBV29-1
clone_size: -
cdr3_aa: CSALTGQGYTF
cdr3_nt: TGCAGCGCCTTGACAGGGCAAGGCTACACCTTC

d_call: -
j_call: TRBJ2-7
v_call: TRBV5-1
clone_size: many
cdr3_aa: CASSLGGKGYEQYF
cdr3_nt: TGCGCCAGCAGCTTGGGCGGGAAAGGCTACGAGCAGTACTTC

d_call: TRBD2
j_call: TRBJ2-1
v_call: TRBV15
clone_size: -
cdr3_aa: CATSPRDYRKQFF
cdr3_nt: TGTGCCACCAGCCCCCGGGACTACCGGAAGCAGTTCTTC

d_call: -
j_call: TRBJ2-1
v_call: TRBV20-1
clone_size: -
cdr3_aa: CSARDPGTPLYNEQFF
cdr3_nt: TGCAGTGCTAGAGATCCCGGGACACCCCTCTACAATGAGCAGTTCTTC

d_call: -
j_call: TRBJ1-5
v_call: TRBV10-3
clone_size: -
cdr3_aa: CAISDSAGQSNQPQHF
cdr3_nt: TGTGCCATCAGTGATTCGGCAGGGCAAAGCAATCAGCCCCAGCATTTT

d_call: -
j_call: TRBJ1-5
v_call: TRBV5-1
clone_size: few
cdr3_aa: CASSLDGPHQPQHF
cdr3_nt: TGCGCCAGCAGCTTGGATGGCCCGCATCAGCCCCAGCATTTT

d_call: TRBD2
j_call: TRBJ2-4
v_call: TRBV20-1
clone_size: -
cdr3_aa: CSPCWPEPGTTIEQYF
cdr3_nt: TGCAGTCCATGTTGGCCCGAACCCGGGACTACCATTGAGCAGTACTTC

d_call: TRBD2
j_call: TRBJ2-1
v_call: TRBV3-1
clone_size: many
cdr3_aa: CASSHFGLAGTYNEQFF
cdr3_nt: TGTGCCAGCAGCCACTTCGGACTAGCGGGCACCTACAATGAGCAGTTCTTC

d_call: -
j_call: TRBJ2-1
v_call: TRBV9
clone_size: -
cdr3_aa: CASSVGLPYNEQFF
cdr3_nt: TGTGCCAGCAGCGTAGGACTACCGTACAATGAGCAGTTCTTC

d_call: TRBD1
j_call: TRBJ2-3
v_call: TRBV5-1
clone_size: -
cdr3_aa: CASSFGQGVGDTQYF
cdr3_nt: TGCGCCAGCAGCTTTGGACAGGGTGTAGGAGATACGCAGTATTTT

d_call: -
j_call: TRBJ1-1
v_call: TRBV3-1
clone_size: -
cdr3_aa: CASSPTGRNTEAFF
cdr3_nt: TGTGCCAGCAGTCCGACGGGGAGGAACACTGAAGCTTTCTTT

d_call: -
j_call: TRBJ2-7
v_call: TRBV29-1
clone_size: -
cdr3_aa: CCVAVLYNEQYF
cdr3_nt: TGCTGCGTTGCGGTACTGTACAATGAGCAGTACTTC

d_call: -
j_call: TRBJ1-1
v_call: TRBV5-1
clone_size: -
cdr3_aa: CASSLVRGADTEAFF
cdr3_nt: TGCGCCAGCAGCTTGGTGCGGGGGGCGGACACTGAAGCTTTCTTT

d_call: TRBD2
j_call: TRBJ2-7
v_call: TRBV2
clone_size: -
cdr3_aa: CATTSGGSYNEQYF
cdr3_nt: TGTGCCACAACTAGCGGGGGCTCCTACAATGAGCAGTACTTC

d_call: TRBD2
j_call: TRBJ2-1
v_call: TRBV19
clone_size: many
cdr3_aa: CASSIGSGGSNEQFF
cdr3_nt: TGTGCCAGTAGTATAGGTTCGGGGGGTTCTAATGAGCAGTTCTTC

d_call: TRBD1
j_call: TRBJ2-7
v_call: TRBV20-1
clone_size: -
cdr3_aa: CSAIIADRVRYEQYF
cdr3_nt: TGCAGTGCCATTATCGCTGACAGGGTTCGCTACGAGCAGTACTTC

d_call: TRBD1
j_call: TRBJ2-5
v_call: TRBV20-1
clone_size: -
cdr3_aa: CSASRQGRAETQYF
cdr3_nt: TGCAGTGCTAGTAGACAGGGGAGAGCAGAGACCCAGTACTTC

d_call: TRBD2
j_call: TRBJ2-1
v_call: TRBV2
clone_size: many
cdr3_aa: CASSNLAGAYNEQFF
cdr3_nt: TGTGCCAGCAGCAACCTAGCGGGTGCCTACAATGAGCAGTTCTTC

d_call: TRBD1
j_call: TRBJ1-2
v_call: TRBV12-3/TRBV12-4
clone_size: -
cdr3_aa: CASSLLTGVGSYTF
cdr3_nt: TGTGCCAGCAGTTTACTGACAGGGGTAGGAAGCTACACCTTC

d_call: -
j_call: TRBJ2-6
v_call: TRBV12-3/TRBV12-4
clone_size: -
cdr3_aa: CASRFPGLSSGANVLTF
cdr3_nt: TGTGCCAGCAGGTTCCCGGGACTGAGCTCTGGGGCCAACGTCCTGACTTTC

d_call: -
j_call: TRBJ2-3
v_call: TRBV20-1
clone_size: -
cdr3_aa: CSAGDPTREPDTQYF
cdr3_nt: TGCAGTGCTGGAGACCCGACAAGGGAACCAGATACGCAGTATTTT

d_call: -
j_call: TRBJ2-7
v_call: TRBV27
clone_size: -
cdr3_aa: CASSQGLTAYEQYF
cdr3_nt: TGTGCCAGCAGTCAAGGACTTACCGCCTACGAGCAGTACTTC

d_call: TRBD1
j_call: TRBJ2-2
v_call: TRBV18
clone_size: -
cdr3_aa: CASSVGQDTGELFF
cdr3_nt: TGTGCCAGCTCGGTCGGACAGGACACCGGGGAGCTGTTTTTT

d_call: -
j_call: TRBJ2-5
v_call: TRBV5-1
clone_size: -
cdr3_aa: CASSSGGLGGETQYF
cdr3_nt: TGCGCCAGCAGCTCCGGAGGTTTGGGTGGTGAGACCCAGTACTTC

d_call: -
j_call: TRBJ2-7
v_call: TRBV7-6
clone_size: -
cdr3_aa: CASSSGRDSYEQYF
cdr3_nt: TGTGCCAGCAGCTCTGGTCGGGACTCCTACGAGCAGTACTTC

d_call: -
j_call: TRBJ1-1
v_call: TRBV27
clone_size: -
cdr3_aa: CASSLRGQNTEAFF
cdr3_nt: TGTGCCAGCAGTTTAAGGGGACAGAACACTGAAGCTTTCTTT

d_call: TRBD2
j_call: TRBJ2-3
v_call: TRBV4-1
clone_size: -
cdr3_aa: CASSQGKLAGGADTQYF
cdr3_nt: TGCGCCAGCAGCCAAGGGAAACTAGCGGGAGGAGCAGATACGCAGTATTTT

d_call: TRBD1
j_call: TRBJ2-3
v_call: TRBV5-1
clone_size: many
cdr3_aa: CASSSTTGGTDTQYF
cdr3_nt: TGCGCCAGCAGCTCCACGACAGGGGGCACAGATACGCAGTATTTT

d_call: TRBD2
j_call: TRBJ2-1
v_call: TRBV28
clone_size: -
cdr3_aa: CASRPGLAGYWQFF
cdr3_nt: TGTGCCAGCAGACCGGGACTAGCGGGATACTGGCAGTTCTTC

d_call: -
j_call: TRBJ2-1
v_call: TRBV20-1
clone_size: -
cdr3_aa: CSAGGNAIDEQFF
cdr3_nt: TGCAGCGCTGGCGGGAATGCTATAGATGAGCAGTTCTTC

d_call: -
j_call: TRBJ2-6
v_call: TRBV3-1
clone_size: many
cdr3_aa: CASSQVLPGANVLTF
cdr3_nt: TGTGCCAGCAGCCAAGTTCTCCCTGGGGCCAACGTCCTGACTTTC

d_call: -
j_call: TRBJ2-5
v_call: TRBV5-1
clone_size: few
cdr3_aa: CASSVVVGDETQYF
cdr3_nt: TGCGCCAGCAGCGTGGTTGTCGGGGATGAGACCCAGTACTTC

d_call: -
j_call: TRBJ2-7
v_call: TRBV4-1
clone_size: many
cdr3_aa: CASSQDPRWGNEQYF
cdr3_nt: TGCGCCAGCAGCCAAGACCCAAGGTGGGGAAACGAGCAGTACTTC

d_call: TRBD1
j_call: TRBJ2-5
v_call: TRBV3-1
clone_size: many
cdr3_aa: CASSQRTGYMETQYF
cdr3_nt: TGTGCCAGCAGCCAACGGACAGGGTACATGGAGACCCAGTACTTC